This T cell receptor beta chain was found in a study of cytomegalovirus exposure and HLA in healthy donors. About this clone: Its target is not known.

The CDR3 is 15 residues long. Germline CDR1 SGHTA, CDR2 FQGTGA. V lost 5 bases, J lost 1 base, and 4 bases stayed unmatched. Overall study findings and caveats: It was approximately 150 TCR beta chains that were listed as cytomegalovirus-associated. The authors later found most CMV-associated TCR beta chains appeared HLA-restricted. Prediction of most subjects' HLA-A and HLA-B alleles by TCR beta sequences was reportedly accurate.

A multiplex PCR was run with 60 Vbeta primers and 13 Jbeta primers. Study processing details: It was a later analysis that counted 75 million to 90 million unique TCR beta chains, of which about 10 million were shared. Assay: immunoSEQ multiplex PCR; the TCRdb copy retains only in-frame clones and omits some. The V and J calls and clone size were taken over from that table, and D and trimming were inferred from the DNA. The data hold roughly 120,000 clones, with roughly 80% observed a single time. The sample was PBMCs. The sequence was obtained from a male donor in good health and CMV-seronegative. The chain has TRBV7-3 and TRBJ2-3, with TRBD1 matching over 9 bases. The CDR3 bases are TGTGCCAGCAGCCCCCGGACAGGGGGCACAGATACGCAGTATTTT. Translated: CASSPRTGGTDTQYF.